These 23 T cell receptor beta chains came from one sample sequenced in a study of regulatory T cells in long-lasting Graves disease. Time point here: newly diagnosed GD, antithyroid drugs for less than 3 months. There was RNA extracted from PBMCs, and the TCR library was made from it. Arm-PCR of CDR3 regions and iRepertoire HTBI primers were used to build TCR beta libraries. Via MiXCR, TCRdb re-called the multiplex PCR reads, giving one row per CDR3 protein. The sample records 300,000 to 400,000 distinct CDR3 sequences, around 17% being singletons. In addition, the sample was reused for a study of T cells in Graves' hyperthyroidism and ophthalmopathy.

Source: peripheral blood mononuclear cells (PBMCs), taken at new diagnosis, from a patient treated with antithyroid drugs. The receptors stem from a man aged 35-49 years with Graves disease.

The rearrangement links TRBV6-1 to TRBJ1-1; tentatively, D is TRBD1 (5 bases). The CDR3 runs to 14 residues. Germline CDR1 MNHNS, CDR2 SASEGT. V dropped 3 bases and J dropped 6 bases, with 14 bases sitting between them. The CDR3 DNA is TGTGCCAGCAGTGAGATACGGGGGAGGCCTGAAGCTTTCTTT. It yields the protein CASSEIRGRPEAFF.

This clonotype was detected many times. The chain is built from TRBV5-5 and TRBJ2-3; TRBD2 is a possible D gene (6 bases). The germline V and J ends were trimmed by 2 bases and 2 bases, with 12 bases remaining between them. The germline gives CDR1 SGHKS, CDR2 YYEKEE (reference sequence). CDR3 length: 15 amino acids. CDR3: CASSFGDWNTDTQYF. The CDR3 DNA is TGTGCCAGCAGCTTTGGGGACTGGAACACAGATACGCAGTATTTT.

Many counts were recorded for this clonotype. This sequence joins TRBV29-1 and TRBJ1-1; D remains unclear. This CDR3 is built from 11 residues. Germline V gene sequence: CDR1 SQVTM, CDR2 ANQGSEA. Trimming removed 3 bases from V and 1 base from J, with 3 bases in between. The CDR3 reads CSVDRNTEAFF. The CDR3 bases are TGCAGCGTTGACAGGAACACTGAAGCTTTCTTT. Full variable domain (outside the CDR3, taken from reference TRBV29-1 and TRBJ1-1): SAVISQKPSRDICQRGTSLTIQCQVDSQVTMMFWYRQQPGQSLTLIATANQGSEATYESGFVIDKFPISRPNLTFSTLTVSNMSPEDSSIYLCSVDRNTEAFFGQGTRLTVV.

This clonotype has at least ten counts. This chain uses TRBV10-2 with TRBJ2-7, with 13 bases fitting TRBD2. This CDR3 has 13 residues. After removal of 9 bases from V and 2 bases from J, the junction contained 1 base not matched to a gene. CDR1 is WSHSY and CDR2 is SAAADI in the germline V gene. CDR3 in amino acids: CASGLAGAYEQYF. As DNA, the CDR3 is TGCGCCAGTGGACTAGCGGGGGCCTACGAGCAGTACTTC.

At least ten counts were recorded for this clonotype. The V and J genes are TRBV5-1 and TRBJ1-1; no firm D call. CDR3 length: 16 amino acids. Germline CDR1 SGHRS, CDR2 YFSETQ. Trimming stripped 0 bases from V and 2 bases from J, with 14 bases between. CDR3 residues: CASSLGFRGRNTEAFF. CDR3 DNA sequence: TGCGCCAGCAGCTTGGGATTCCGGGGTCGAAACACTGAAGCTTTCTTT.

Notes on this clonotype: This likely stems from a read error, as it lies one base from a far larger clone. In DNA, the CDR3 is TGTGCCAGCTCACCACCCCCTGGGGCAGAGGCCCAGTACTTC. It yields the protein CASSPPPGAEAQYF. This chain links TRBV18 with TRBJ2-1; weak D call: TRBD1 (5 bases). The closer fit of TRBJ2-5 to the DNA end suggests the J call may be wrong. Germline CDR1 KGHSH, CDR2 LQKENI. This CDR3 contains 14 residues.

This clonotype has ten or more counts. V gene TRBV28 combines with J gene TRBJ1-5; a possible D gene is TRBD1 (5 bases). V dropped 5 bases and J dropped 0 bases, with 11 bases sitting between them. The V gene's germline CDR1 is MDHEN and CDR2 SYDVKM. CDR3 size: 15 residues. The CDR3 bases are TGTGCCAGCAGTGTAGCTGACAGTAGCAATCAGCCCCAGCATTTT. This encodes CASSVADSSNQPQHF.

In its sample, this clonotype was seen many times. The gene calls are TRBV18 and TRBJ2-2, with unresolved D. This CDR3 is 14 amino acids long. V shed 2 bases and J shed 1 base, with 5 bases lying between them. Germline V gene data show CDR1 as KGHSH and CDR2 as LQKENI. CDR3 bases: TGTGCCAGCTCACCAGCAGGGAACACCGGGGAGCTGTTTTTT. It encodes CASSPAGNTGELFF.

This clonotype was counted many times. This chain uses TRBV12-3 or TRBV12-4 with TRBJ1-1; D remains ambiguous. The CDR3 has 13 residues. V was cut by 5 bases and J by 1 base, with 8 bases left in between. The CDR3 reads CASSMTQNTEAFF. DNA of the CDR3: TGTGCCAGCAGTATGACACAGAACACTGAAGCTTTCTTT.

This clonotype was seen many times. The chain recombines TRBV2 with TRBJ1-3, with a possible D match to TRBD1 (6 bases). The germline CDR1 and CDR2 sequences are SNHLY and FYNNEI. CDR3 length equals 15 residues. V was clipped by 5 bases and J by 0 bases, with 11 bases between them. CDR3 nucleotides: TGTGCCAGCAGTCTAGACAGGTACTCTGGAAACACCATATATTTT. This encodes CASSLDRYSGNTIYF.

CDR3 amino acids: CASSVSSSAKPGYSTDTQYF. The CDR3 nucleotides read TGTGCCAGCAGCGTATCCTCTAGCGCCAAGCCGGGCTACTCCACAGATACGCAGTATTTT. The chain carries TRBV9 and TRBJ2-3; tentative D call: TRBD2 (6 bases). Trimming left V 1 base short and J 2 bases short, with 26 bases between. Germline CDR1 reads SGDLS; CDR2 reads YYNGEE. This CDR3 comprises 20 residues. Using reference TRBV9 and TRBJ2-3 for the parts outside the CDR3, the full variable domain is DSGVTQTPKHLITATGQRVTLRCSPRSGDLSVYWYQQSLDQGLQFLIQYYNGEERAKGNILERFSAQQFPDLHSELNLSSLELGDSALYFCASSVSSSAKPGYSTDTQYFGPGTRLTVL.

This clonotype was detected a few times. This chain joins TRBV20-1 and TRBJ2-5, with 16 nucleotides matching TRBD2. The J segment lost 5 bases and the V segment lost 6 bases, leaving 12 bases of the junction unmatched. This CDR3 has 17 amino acids. The germline CDR1 and CDR2 sequences are DFQATT and SNEGSKA (reference sequence). CDR3 DNA sequence: TGCAGTGCAACCCCCGGGACTAGCGGGGGGGCCGGTGAGACCCAGTACTTC. Translated: CSATPGTSGGAGETQYF.

In this sample, this clonotype turned up many times. The chain couples TRBV6-2 or TRBV6-3 to TRBJ2-7, with 11 bases matching TRBD2. This CDR3 spans 15 amino acids. After removal of 5 bases from V and 8 bases from J, the junction contained 11 bases not matched to a gene. Looked up from germline, CDR1 is MNHEY and CDR2 is SVGEGT. The CDR3 here is CASSQGLADRGQQYF. CDR3 DNA: TGTGCCAGCAGTCAGGGACTAGCGGACCGCGGGCAGCAGTACTTC.

This clonotype was observed at least ten times. V usage is TRBV20-1 and J usage is TRBJ2-5, with TRBD1 as a possible D gene (6 bases). V was shortened by 6 bases and J by 5 bases, with 16 bases between the two germline ends. The CDR3 sequence is 13 residues long. In germline, CDR1 is DFQATT, CDR2 SNEGSKA (reference sequence). The CDR3 DNA follows: TGCAGTGCGAGTCCAGGGGTAGGGGAGACCCAGTACTTC. It codes for CSASPGVGETQYF.

This clonotype was seen many times. The genes are TRBV3-1 and TRBJ1-1; D is ambiguous. V lost 2 bases and J lost 2, with 9 bases in between. This CDR3 has 14 amino acids. Germline V CDR1 and CDR2: LGHDT, YNNKEL (reference sequence). The CDR3 region has the DNA TGTGCCAGCAGCCAATCCGACACTAACACTGAAGCTTTCTTT. Amino acid sequence: CASSQSDTNTEAFF.

The chain employs TRBV5-1 and TRBJ2-1, with a tentative D call TRBD2 (6 bases). Germline V lookup: CDR1 SGHRS, CDR2 YFSETQ. Trimming left V 3 bases short and J 9 bases short, with 16 bases between. The CDR3 sequence is 14 residues long. CDR3 bases: TGCGCCAGCAGCTATGAAAAGACAGCGGGTGAGCAGTTCTTC. Protein sequence: CASSYEKTAGEQFF.

This clonotype was found a few times. The CDR3 DNA reads as TGCGCCAGCAGCTTGGTCGGGTTGGAGAATACGCAGTATTTT. Amino acid sequence: CASSLVGLENTQYF. The V gene is TRBV5-1, the J gene TRBJ2-3; D is unresolved. Per the germline V gene, CDR1 is SGHRS and CDR2 is YFSETQ. This CDR3 contains 14 residues. Trimming cost V 0 bases and J 7 bases, with 12 bases left between them.

This clonotype has only a few counts. The gene calls are TRBV5-1 and TRBJ2-6, with D perhaps TRBD2 (5 bases). The CDR3 sequence is 15 residues long. The V end lost 2 bases, the J end lost 1 base, and 7 bases lay between the germline ends. CDR1 is SGHRS, CDR2 YFSETQ, per germline. The CDR3 nucleotides are TGCGCCAGCAGCTTAGGACTGTCTGGGGCCAACGTCCTGACTTTC. Residues: CASSLGLSGANVLTF.

In this sample, this clonotype turned up many times. The chain uses TRBV6-5 and TRBJ1-1; D unclear. V shed 2 bases and J shed 5 bases, with 18 bases lying between them. CDR3 length: 16 residues. Germline CDR1 MNHEY, CDR2 SVGAGI. CDR3 sequence: CASSYRGRNPGTEAFF. The CDR3 nucleotides read TGTGCCAGCAGTTACCGAGGACGAAACCCTGGGACTGAAGCTTTCTTT.

This clonotype was detected a few times. The chain uses TRBV12-3 or TRBV12-4 and TRBJ1-2; D is unresolved. The CDR3 is made up of 14 amino acids. V dropped 3 bases and J dropped 10 bases, with 18 bases sitting between them. CDR3 sequence (DNA): TGTGCCAGCAGTTTCCCCCCCCTAACTAACCACTACACCTTC. Translation gives CASSFPPLTNHYTF.

In this sample, this clonotype turned up many times. The CDR3 sequence: CSARVSPQETQYF. In DNA form, the CDR3 reads TGCAGTGCTAGAGTTAGCCCCCAAGAGACCCAGTACTTC. The chain carries TRBV20-1 and TRBJ2-5; D is undetermined. The CDR3 has 13 residues. Germline CDR1 is DFQATT and CDR2 is SNEGSKA (reference sequence). Trimming shortened V by 1 base and J by 1 base, and 7 bases separated the two germline ends.

This clonotype has ten or more counts. The genes are TRBV12-3 or TRBV12-4 and TRBJ2-7; 8 bases are a match to TRBD2. This CDR3 comprises 16 residues. V trimming: 6 bases; J trimming: 2 bases; junction bases outside the gene matches: 12. This CDR3 is CASSPLGGGTAYEQYF. The CDR3 DNA reads TGTGCCAGCAGCCCCCTCGGGGGGGGTACCGCCTACGAGCAGTACTTC.

There are many counts of this clonotype. The rearrangement joins TRBV2 to TRBJ2-5, with a weak D call TRBD2 (6 bases). The CDR3 is made up of 14 amino acids. CDR1 and CDR2 from the germline V gene are SNHLY and FYNNEI. Trimming removed 5 bases from V and 5 bases from J, with 15 bases in between. CDR3 in amino acids: CASSPTGGPETQYF. DNA for the CDR3: TGTGCCAGCAGTCCCACCGGGGGACCGGAGACCCAGTACTTC.